Listed below are T cell receptor beta chains from one sample, sequenced in a study of blood T cell repertoires in COVID-19. TCRdb keeps only in-frame clones here, not all; method: immunoSEQ multiplex PCR. Of 100,000 to 150,000 clones in the sample, under 85% were seen once. The sample was peripheral blood. The receptor set was obtained from a woman aged 55-69 years with acute or convalescent COVID-19. CDR3s include the opening cysteine and the closing phenylalanine or tryptophan. D genes are given only for firm matches.

cdr3_aa cdr3_nt v_call cdr3_length d_call j_call
CASSERQGGTEAFF TGTGCCAGCAGTGAGCGACAGGGCGGCACTGAAGCTTTCTTT TRBV6-1 14 TRBD1 TRBJ1-1
CATSDPGQLKETQYF TGTGCCACCAGTGACCCGGGACAGCTTAAAGAGACCCAGTACTTC TRBV24-1 15 TRBD1 TRBJ2-5
CASSQDQPHINTEAFF TGTGCCAGCAGCCAAGATCAACCTCACATTAACACTGAAGCTTTCTTT TRBV3-1/TRBV3-2 16 - TRBJ1-1
CASSLRQGFSIGYTF TGCGCCAGCAGCCTCAGACAGGGCTTCTCTATCGGCTACACCTTC TRBV5-1 15 TRBD1 TRBJ1-2
CASSHRDFYNGYTF TGTGCCAGCAGCCATCGGGACTTCTACAATGGCTACACCTTC TRBV3-1/TRBV3-2 14 - TRBJ1-2
CAWSRQGGTEAFF TGTGCCTGGAGCCGACAGGGGGGAACTGAAGCTTTCTTT TRBV30 13 TRBD1 TRBJ1-1
CASSEGWGAGGNEQYF TGTGCCAGCAGTGAAGGGTGGGGCGCGGGGGGAAACGAGCAGTACTTC TRBV2 16 TRBD2 TRBJ2-7
CASSRTGYGANVLTF TGTGCCAGCAGCAGGACAGGGTATGGGGCCAACGTCCTGACTTTC TRBV11-2 15 TRBD1 TRBJ2-6
CASAIHYEQYF TGTGCTAGTGCCATTCATTACGAGCAGTACTTC TRBV12-5 11 - TRBJ2-7
CASSLRGESKF TGTGCCAGCAGCCTTCGCGGGGAGAGTAAATTT TRBV3-1/TRBV3-2 11 - TRBJ1-3